Sequencing of this T cell receptor (beta chain) was carried out in a study of read filtering for tumor transcriptome and immune sequencing. Germline V gene data show CDR1 as SGHDN and CDR2 as FVKESK. Between the trimmed V and J ends, which lost 1 base and 2 bases, there was a span of 15 bases. CDR3 length equals 16 residues. As for this clonotype: With a much larger clone just one base away, this may be a read error.

From approximately 430 ng of RNA, a library with molecular barcoded alpha/delta and beta/gamma adaptors was made. TCRdb used MiXCR to reprocess the reads, holding one entry per CDR3 protein. Of more than 100,000 distinct CDR3 sequences listed, about 13% are singletons. This TCR was sampled from a donor at least 40 years old with multiple myeloma. V usage is TRBV14 and J usage is TRBJ2-7, with D unresolved. The sample taken for sequencing was a population of CD138-negative cells sorted from bone marrow. CDR3 DNA: TGTGCCAGCAGCCAAGTCGGTGCCTCACACCCCTACGAGCAGTACTTC. Encoded protein: CASSQVGASHPYEQYF.